A single T cell receptor (beta chain) is shown here with its context. Its target is unknown. The data are from a study of blood T cells in healthy people across ages. The CDR3 spans 17 residues. The trim removed 5 bases at V and 7 bases at J, leaving 13 bases unmatched. The V gene's germline CDR1 is SGHTA and CDR2 FQGTGA. Notes on the study in general: Older individuals had lower TCR beta diversity per million T cells (the decline was roughly linear).

A second 7 to 11 cycle PCR used barcoded and J-beta primers. All cDNA molecules were each tagged by a template-switch adaptor with 12 random nucleotides. MiXCR was run by TCRdb on the 5' RACE reads, yielding one entry per CDR3 protein. The table records roughly 720,000 distinct CDR3 sequences, about 55% of them present only once. This TCR was recovered from a man older than 75 in good health. What was sequenced was blood. V usage is TRBV7-3 and J usage is TRBJ2-1, with 11 bases lining up with TRBD1. The CDR3 DNA is TGTGCCAGCAGCCCAGGACAGGGGGCGTACCCCGCTAATGAGCAGTTCTTC. Translating it yields CASSPGQGAYPANEQFF.